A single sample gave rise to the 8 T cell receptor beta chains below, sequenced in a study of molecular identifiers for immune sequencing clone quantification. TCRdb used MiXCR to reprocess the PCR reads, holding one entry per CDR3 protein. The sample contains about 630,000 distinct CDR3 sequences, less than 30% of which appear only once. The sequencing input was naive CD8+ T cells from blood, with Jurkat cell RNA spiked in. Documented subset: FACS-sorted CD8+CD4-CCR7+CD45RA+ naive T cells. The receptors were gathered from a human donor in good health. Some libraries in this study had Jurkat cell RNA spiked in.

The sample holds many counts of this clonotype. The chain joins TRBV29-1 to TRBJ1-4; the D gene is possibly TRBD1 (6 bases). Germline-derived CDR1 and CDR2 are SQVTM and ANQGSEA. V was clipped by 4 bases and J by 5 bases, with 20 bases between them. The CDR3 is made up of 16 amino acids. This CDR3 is CSVVWTDPKWNEKLFF. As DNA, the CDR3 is TGCAGCGTTGTTTGGACAGACCCAAAATGGAATGAAAAACTGTTTTTT. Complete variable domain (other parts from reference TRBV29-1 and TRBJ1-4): SAVISQKPSRDICQRGTSLTIQCQVDSQVTMMFWYRQQPGQSLTLIATANQGSEATYESGFVIDKFPISRPNLTFSTLTVSNMSPEDSSIYLCSVVWTDPKWNEKLFFGSGTQLSVL.

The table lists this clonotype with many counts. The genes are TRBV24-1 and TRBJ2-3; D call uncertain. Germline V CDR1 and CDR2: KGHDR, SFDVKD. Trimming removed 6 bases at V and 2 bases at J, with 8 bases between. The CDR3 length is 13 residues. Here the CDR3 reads CATSIPDTDTQYF. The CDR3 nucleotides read TGTGCCACCAGTATCCCGGACACAGATACGCAGTATTTT.

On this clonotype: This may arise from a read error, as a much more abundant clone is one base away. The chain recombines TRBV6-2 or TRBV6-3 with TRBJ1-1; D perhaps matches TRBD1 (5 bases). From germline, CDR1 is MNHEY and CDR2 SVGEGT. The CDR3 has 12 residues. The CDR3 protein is CAGSSGRTEAFF. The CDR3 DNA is TGTGCCGGCAGTTCAGGGAGAACTGAAGCTTTCTTT.

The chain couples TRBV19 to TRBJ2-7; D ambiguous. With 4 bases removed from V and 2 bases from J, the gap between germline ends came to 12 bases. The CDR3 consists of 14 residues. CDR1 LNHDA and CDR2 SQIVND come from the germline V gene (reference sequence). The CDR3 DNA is TGTGCCAGTAGTACTACACCGTTGACCTACGAGCAGTACTTC. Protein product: CASSTTPLTYEQYF.

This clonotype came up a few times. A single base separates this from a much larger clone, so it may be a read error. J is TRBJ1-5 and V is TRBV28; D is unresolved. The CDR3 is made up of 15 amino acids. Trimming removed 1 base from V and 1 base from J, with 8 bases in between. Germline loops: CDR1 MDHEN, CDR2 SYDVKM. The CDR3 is CASSLYGQSNQPQHF. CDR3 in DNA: TGTGCCAGCAGTTTATACGGTCAGAGCAATCAGCCCCAGCATTTT. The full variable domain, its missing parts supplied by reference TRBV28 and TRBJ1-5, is DVKVTQSSRYLVKRTGEKVFLECVQDMDHENMFWYRQDPGLGLRLIYFSYDVKMKEKGDIPEGYSVSREKKERFSLILESASTNQTSMYLCASSLYGQSNQPQHFGDGTRLSIL.

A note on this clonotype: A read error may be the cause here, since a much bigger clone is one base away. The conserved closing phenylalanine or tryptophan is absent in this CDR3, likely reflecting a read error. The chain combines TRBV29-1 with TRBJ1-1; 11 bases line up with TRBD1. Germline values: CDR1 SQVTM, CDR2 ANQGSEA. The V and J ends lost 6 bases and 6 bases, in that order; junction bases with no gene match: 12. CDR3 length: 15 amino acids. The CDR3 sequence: CSVSTGTGGFAEAFL. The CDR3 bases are TGCAGCGTGTCAACTGGGACAGGGGGTTTTGCTGAAGCTTTCTTG.

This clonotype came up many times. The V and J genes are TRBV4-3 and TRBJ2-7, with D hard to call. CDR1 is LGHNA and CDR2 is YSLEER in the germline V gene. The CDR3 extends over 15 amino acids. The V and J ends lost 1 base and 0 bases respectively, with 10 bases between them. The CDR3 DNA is TGCGCCAGCAGCCAAGCGCCCGGAATCTCCTACGAGCAGTACTTC. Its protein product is CASSQAPGISYEQYF.

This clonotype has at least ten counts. The CDR3 DNA sequence: TGTGCCAGCAGTTACACCCGACTCCGACTAGGGTCTGGGGCCAACGTCCTGACTTTC. Protein sequence: CASSYTRLRLGSGANVLTF. This chain links TRBV6-5 with TRBJ2-6; tentative D call: TRBD2 (6 bases). Trimming shortened V by 2 bases and J by 1 base, and 18 bases separated the two germline ends. The CDR3 loop spans 19 amino acids. Germline V gene data show CDR1 as MNHEY and CDR2 as SVGAGI.